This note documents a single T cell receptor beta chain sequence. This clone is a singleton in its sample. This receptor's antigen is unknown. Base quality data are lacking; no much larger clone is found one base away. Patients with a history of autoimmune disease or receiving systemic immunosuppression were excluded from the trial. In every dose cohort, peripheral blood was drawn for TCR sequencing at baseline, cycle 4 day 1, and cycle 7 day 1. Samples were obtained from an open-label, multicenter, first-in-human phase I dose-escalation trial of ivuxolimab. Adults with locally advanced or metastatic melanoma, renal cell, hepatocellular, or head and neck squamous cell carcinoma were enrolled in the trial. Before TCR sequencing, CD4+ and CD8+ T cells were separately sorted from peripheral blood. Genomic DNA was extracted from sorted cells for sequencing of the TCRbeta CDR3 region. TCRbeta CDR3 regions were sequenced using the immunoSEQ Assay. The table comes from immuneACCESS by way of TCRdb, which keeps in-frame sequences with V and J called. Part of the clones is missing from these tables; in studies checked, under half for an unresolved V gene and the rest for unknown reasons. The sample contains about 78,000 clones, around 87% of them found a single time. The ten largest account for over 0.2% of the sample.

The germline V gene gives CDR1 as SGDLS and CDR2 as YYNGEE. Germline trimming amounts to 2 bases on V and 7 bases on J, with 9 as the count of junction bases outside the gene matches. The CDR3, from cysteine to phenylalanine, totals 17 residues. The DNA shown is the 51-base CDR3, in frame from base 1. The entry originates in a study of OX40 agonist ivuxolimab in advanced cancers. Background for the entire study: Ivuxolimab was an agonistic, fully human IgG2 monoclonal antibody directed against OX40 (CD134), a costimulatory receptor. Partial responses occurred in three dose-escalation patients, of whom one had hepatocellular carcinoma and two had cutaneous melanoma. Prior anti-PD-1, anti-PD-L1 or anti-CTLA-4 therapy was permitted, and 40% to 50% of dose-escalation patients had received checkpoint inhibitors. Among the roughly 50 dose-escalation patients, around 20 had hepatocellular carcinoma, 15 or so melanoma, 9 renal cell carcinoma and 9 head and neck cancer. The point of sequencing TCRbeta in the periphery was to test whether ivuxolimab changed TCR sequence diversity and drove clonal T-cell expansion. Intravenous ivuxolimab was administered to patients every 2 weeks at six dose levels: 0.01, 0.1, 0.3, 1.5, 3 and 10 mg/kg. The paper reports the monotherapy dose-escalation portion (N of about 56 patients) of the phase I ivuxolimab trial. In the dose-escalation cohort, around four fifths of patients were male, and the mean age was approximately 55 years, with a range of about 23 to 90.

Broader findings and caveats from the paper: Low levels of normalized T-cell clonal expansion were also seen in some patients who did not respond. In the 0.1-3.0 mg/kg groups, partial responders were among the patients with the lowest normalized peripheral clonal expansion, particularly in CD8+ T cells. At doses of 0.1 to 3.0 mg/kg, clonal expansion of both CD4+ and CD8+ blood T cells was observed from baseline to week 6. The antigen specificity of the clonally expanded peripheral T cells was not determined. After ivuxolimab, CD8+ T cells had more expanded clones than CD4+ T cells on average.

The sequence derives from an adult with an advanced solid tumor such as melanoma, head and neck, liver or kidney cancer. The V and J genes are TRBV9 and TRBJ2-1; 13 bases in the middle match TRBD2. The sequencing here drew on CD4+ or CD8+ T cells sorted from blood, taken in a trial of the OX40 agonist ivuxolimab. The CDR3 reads CASSVSWTSGSVNEQFF. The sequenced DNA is TGTGCCAGCAGCGTGAGTTGGACTAGCGGGAGTGTAAATGAGCAGTTCTTC.